This record concerns one T cell receptor beta chain sequence. This clone was recorded only once. Its antigen remains unidentified. There are no base qualities to consult, and no much larger clone falls within one base. Taken with the paper, the label for time point translates to: baseline before first vaccination. Samples from vaccinated people were obtained from the UK trials COV001 and COV002, which included a single-blind randomized controlled phase 2/3 trial of AZD1222 (ChAdOx1 nCoV-19) in healthy adults. Trial participant PBMC samples were collected at day 0 and day 28 after the second dose for TCRbeta chain sequencing. From the germline V gene (reference sequence), CDR1 is MNHEY and CDR2 is SMNVEV. Trimmed from V: 3 bases; trimmed from J: 2 bases; junction bases lacking a gene match: 3. The CDR3 has 15 amino acids, counting the end cysteine and phenylalanine. Here the CDR3 DNA is all that survives: 45 bases in frame from base 1.

The data belong to a study of T cell responses to AZD1222 COVID-19 vaccine (dated by TCRdb to the early 2020s). In terms of the full investigation: AZD1222 recipients given second doses at about 4 weeks or at about 12 weeks were pooled, since spike-specific TCR depth and breadth were not found to differ between the two schedules. TCR sequencing covered over 230 trial participants: 207 given two doses of AZD1222 and 26 given two doses of MenACWY control vaccine. Trial participants were enrolled by age into subgroups of 18-55, 56-69 and 70-plus years, and approximately 150, 30 and 60 TCR-sequenced participants, respectively, were included in these subgroups. General study outcomes and caveats: In the small 56-69-year group, the increase in depth fell short of significance, most likely because of low power. Because no day 14 peak-response samples were available, the repertoires could be characterized only after the peak T cell response. The vaccine-associated CD4 TCRs covered the entire spike protein, and the dominant responses fell in regions 160-218 and 743-854. Nearly half of unique spike-specific TCRs reportedly recognized epitopes outside regions mutated in the B.1.351 and B.1.1.7 variants. Participants were mostly white British and included more females than males, and it was suggested by the authors that clonal diversity may have been underestimated. After two AZD1222 doses, both the breadth and the depth of spike-specific TCRs were significantly higher than at day 0 and than in MenACWY recipients. Only five or six AZD1222 recipients were SARS-CoV-2 seropositive at baseline, limiting conclusions about previously exposed vaccinees.

The CDR3 regions of human TCRbeta chains were analyzed by immunosequencing. Per the authors' processing: TCRs in the repertoires were compared against a reference library of SARS-CoV-2-specific TCRs that had been generated with the MIRA antigen-specificity platform. Breadth meant the fraction of unique TCRs that were SARS-CoV-2-associated, whereas depth meant the fraction of total T cells that were SARS-CoV-2-associated. Each spike-specific TCR was assigned to its reactive spike region and to a CD4 or CD8 class using the MIRA data. Log10-transformed breadth and depth values were compared by one-way ANOVA with Sidak's multiple comparisons tests. Sourced from immuneACCESS, this table was stored by TCRdb with only in-frame sequences that have V and J called. A share of the clones is absent; for the studies checked, an unresolved V gene accounts for under half, and the remainder has no known explanation. V, J and clone size derive from that table, while D and trimming were established from the DNA sequence. The sample table contains about 100,000 clones; only one count was recorded for approximately 90% of them. About 1.8% of the sample is held by the ten biggest clonotypes.

Specimen: peripheral blood, collected on day 0 of AZD1222 vaccination. This receptor was identified in an adult in good health. The chain joins TRBV27 to TRBJ2-7; a stretch of 11 junction bases matches TRBD1. The DNA reads as follows: TGTGCCAGCAGTTTTGGGACAGGGGGGGCCTACGAGCAGTACTTC. Translated, it reads CASSFGTGGAYEQYF.